Each of the 19 T cell receptor beta chains below was sequenced from the same sample in a study of shared clonotypes between healthy human individuals. Libraries were prepared by immunoSEQ multiplex PCR; TCRdb keeps only in-frame clonotypes and omits some of them. The sample consists of about 1 million clones, about 75% of them appearing once. Material: memory CD4+ T cells sorted from blood. Noted subset: CD45RA-negative fraction. These receptors all come from a man between 18 and 35 years old in good health.

V and J are TRBV5-4 and TRBJ2-3, with 11 bases aligning to TRBD2. This CDR3 is built from 17 residues. CDR1 is SGHNT, CDR2 YYREEE, per germline (reference sequence). The V gene end was trimmed by 4 bases and the J gene end by 0 bases; junction bases not matched to a gene: 7. The CDR3 coding sequence is TGTGCCAGCAGCCCCGTGGCTAGCGGGGGGAGCACAGATACGCAGTATTTT. It codes for CASSPVASGGSTDTQYF. The full variable domain, completed using reference TRBV5-4 and TRBJ2-3, is ETGVTQSPTHLIKTRGQQVTLRCSSQSGHNTVSWYQQALGQGPQFIFQYYREEENGRGNFPPRFSGLQFPNYSSELNVNALELDDSALYLCASSPVASGGSTDTQYFGPGTRLTVL.

This clone has just a few counts. Here the CDR3 reads CSVGERGGYTF. CDR3 nucleotides: TGCAGCGTTGGGGAACGCGGTGGCTACACCTTC. The chain joins TRBV29-1 to TRBJ1-2; D gene uncertain. Deletions cut 4 bases from V and 7 bases from J, with 10 bases between. CDR1 is SQVTM and CDR2 is ANQGSEA in the germline V gene. This CDR3 region has 11 residues. The full variable domain, its missing parts supplied by reference TRBV29-1 and TRBJ1-2, is SAVISQKPSRDICQRGTSLTIQCQVDSQVTMMFWYRQQPGQSLTLIATANQGSEATYESGFVIDKFPISRPNLTFSTLTVSNMSPEDSSIYLCSVGERGGYTFGSGTRLTVV.

With respect to this clone: In the same sample, other DNA sequences code for this CDR3. The chain recombines TRBV7-2 with TRBJ2-1; D might be TRBD2 (6 bases). The CDR3 extends over 15 amino acids. Trimming took 3 bases from V and 0 from J, leaving 9 bases between them. Per germline, CDR1 SGHTA and CDR2 FQGNSA. The CDR3 sequence: CASSFSGSSYNEQFF. The CDR3 DNA reads TGTGCCAGCAGCTTTAGCGGAAGCTCCTACAATGAGCAGTTCTTC.

CDR3 region: CASSSGGVYNEQFF. Written as DNA, the CDR3 is TGTGCCAGCAGCAGCGGGGGCGTTTACAATGAGCAGTTCTTC. The chain employs TRBV11-3 and TRBJ2-1; 8 positions agree with TRBD2. Germline V gene lookup returns CDR1 SGHNT and CDR2 YENEEA. The CDR3 has 14 residues. V was pared by 5 bases and J by 4 bases, with 4 bases of the junction left unmatched.

This clone was counted a few times. The genes are TRBV5-1 and TRBJ2-3, with TRBD2 matching 8 bases. Germline-derived CDR1 and CDR2 are SGHRS and YFSETQ. This CDR3 is 15 amino acids long. V dropped 2 bases and J dropped 1; count of bases not matched to a gene: 3. The CDR3 sequence is CASSFPTSGTDTQYF. The CDR3 nucleotides read TGCGCCAGCAGCTTTCCGACTAGCGGCACAGATACGCAGTATTTT.

V gene TRBV28 combines with J gene TRBJ2-1; D call uncertain. The CDR3 totals 11 residues. Germline V lookup: CDR1 MDHEN, CDR2 SYDVKM. V lost 7 bases, J lost 3 bases, and 4 bases lay in between. The CDR3 sequence: CASTDYNEQFF. In DNA form, the CDR3 reads TGTGCCAGCACCGACTACAATGAGCAGTTCTTC.

This chain joins TRBV30 and TRBJ1-2, with 9 bases aligning to TRBD1. CDR1 and CDR2 from the germline V gene are GTSNPN and SVGIG (reference sequence). The CDR3 covers 14 residues. Trimming cost V 3 bases and J 5 bases; bases outside gene matches: 7. DNA for the CDR3: TGTGCCTGGAGGGGAGGGACAGGGCTTTATGGCTACACCTTC. Translating gives CAWRGGTGLYGYTF. The full variable domain, completed using reference TRBV30 and TRBJ1-2, is SQTIHQWPATLVQPVGSPLSLECTVEGTSNPNLYWYRQAAGRGLQLLFYSVGIGQISSEVPQNLSASRPQDRQFILSSKKLLLSDSGFYLCAWRGGTGLYGYTFGSGTRLTVV.

The chain joins TRBV5-1 to TRBJ2-3, with 8 bases aligning to TRBD1. The CDR3 contains 12 residues. V lost 6 bases to trimming and J lost 6 bases; unmatched junction nucleotides: 3. Germline values: CDR1 SGHRS, CDR2 YFSETQ. The CDR3 reads CASTGGGDTQYF. The DNA of the CDR3 is TGCGCCAGCACAGGGGGCGGTGATACGCAGTATTTT.

The chain links TRBV10-1 to TRBJ2-2; a weak D match, TRBD1 (5 bases). The CDR3 extends over 15 amino acids. The germline gives CDR1 WNHNN, CDR2 SYGVQD (reference sequence). The V end was cut by 3 bases, the J end by 6 bases, with 14 bases between. CDR3 amino acids: CASSDLRGRAGELFF. The CDR3 nucleotides read TGCGCCAGCAGTGACTTAAGAGGCAGGGCCGGGGAGCTGTTTTTT.

J is TRBJ2-5 and V is TRBV6-5; 7 nucleotides align to TRBD2. The V segment lost 4 bases and the J segment 4 bases; nucleotides outside the gene matches: 6. CDR3 length equals 14 residues. CDR1 MNHEY and CDR2 SVGAGI come from the germline V gene. The CDR3 DNA reads TGTGCCAGCAGTTCGGGGGGTCCAGGAGAGACCCAGTACTTC. Its protein product is CASSSGGPGETQYF.

Comment on this clone: This may be a read error, as it is one base from a much larger clone. This sample includes further DNA sequences coding for the same CDR3. The CDR3 here is CASSLGQGGYEQYF. CDR3 DNA sequence: TGTGCCAGCAGCTTGGGTCAGGGGGGCTACGAGCAGTACTTC. The chain joins TRBV7-2 to TRBJ2-7; D is perhaps TRBD1 (7 bases). The germline V gene encodes CDR1 SGHTA and CDR2 FQGNSA. V was shortened by 3 bases and J by 3 bases, with 12 bases between the two germline ends. This CDR3 contains 14 residues.

To note about this clone: Additional DNA sequences in this sample encode the identical CDR3. J is TRBJ1-1 and V is TRBV7-2, with 7 bases matching TRBD1. The ends lost 5 bases at V and 2 bases at J; junction bases unmatched: 5. Germline CDR1 is SGHTA and CDR2 is FQGNSA. The CDR3 sequence is 14 residues long. CDR3 bases: TGTGCCAGCAGCGCCGACAGGGTAAACACTGAAGCTTTCTTT. As protein: CASSADRVNTEAFF.

In regard to this clone: One end of the junction varies from germline; a read error may be responsible. This rearrangement joins TRBV7-9 to TRBJ1-3; D remains unclear. The germline V gene has CDR1 SEHNR and CDR2 FQNEAQ (reference sequence). CDR3 length: 16 amino acids. CDR3 loop: CASSLALGASGNTIYF. As DNA, the CDR3 is TGTGCCAGCAGCCTAGCCCTGGGCGCTTCTGGAAACACCATATATTTT.

The CDR3: CASSIGIGPYEQYF. CDR3 nucleotides: TGCGCCAGCAGCATAGGAATAGGCCCCTACGAGCAGTACTTC. The rearrangement links TRBV5-1 to TRBJ2-7; D remains unclear. Germline loops: CDR1 SGHRS, CDR2 YFSETQ. Trimming pared 4 bases from V and 2 bases from J, leaving 13 bases between. CDR3 size: 14 residues.

The chain combines TRBV11-3 with TRBJ2-3; D is undetermined. The germline gives CDR1 SGHNT, CDR2 YENEEA. This CDR3 contains 16 residues. Trimming pared 1 base from V and 0 bases from J, leaving 11 bases between. The CDR3 nucleotides are TGTGCCAGCAGCTTAGGCGGTCGGTTAAGCACAGATACGCAGTATTTT. This sequence encodes CASSLGGRLSTDTQYF.

The rearrangement uses TRBV5-6 and TRBJ2-7; 9 bases are a match to TRBD1. The CDR3 length is 15 residues. Trimming removed 4 bases from V and 0 bases from J; junction bases left unmatched: 5. The germline CDR1 and CDR2 sequences are SGHDT and YYEEEE. The CDR3 DNA is TGTGCCAGCAGCCCGGGGACAGGGCGCTCCTACGAGCAGTACTTC. Amino acid sequence: CASSPGTGRSYEQYF.

In its sample, this clone was seen a few times. The chain has TRBV2 and TRBJ1-1; D is perhaps TRBD1 (5 bases). Germline V CDR1 and CDR2: SNHLY, FYNNEI. V was shortened by 5 bases and J by 10 bases, with 11 bases between the two germline ends. The CDR3 runs to 11 residues. The DNA for the CDR3 is TGTGCCAGCAGTTACCGGGACTTAGCTTTCTTT. This codes for CASSYRDLAFF.

The V and J genes are TRBV6-1 and TRBJ1-5, with a weak D call TRBD1 (6 bases). This CDR3 is built from 14 residues. The germline V and J ends were trimmed by 10 bases and 3 bases, with 16 bases remaining between them. CDR1 MNHNS and CDR2 SASEGT come from the germline V gene. The chain's CDR3 is CATTLGTNNQPQHF. The CDR3 DNA reads TGTGCCACCACCTTGGGGACAAACAATCAGCCCCAGCATTTT.

This chain links TRBV5-1 with TRBJ2-1; TRBD2 matches 7 bases. CDR1 is SGHRS, CDR2 YFSETQ, per germline. This CDR3 is 15 amino acids long. Losses at the gene ends were 0 bases for V and 7 bases for J; bases not matched to a gene: 7. The CDR3 sequence is CASSLAGLGRNEQFF. CDR3 DNA: TGCGCCAGCAGCTTGGCCGGACTAGGGAGGAATGAGCAGTTCTTC.